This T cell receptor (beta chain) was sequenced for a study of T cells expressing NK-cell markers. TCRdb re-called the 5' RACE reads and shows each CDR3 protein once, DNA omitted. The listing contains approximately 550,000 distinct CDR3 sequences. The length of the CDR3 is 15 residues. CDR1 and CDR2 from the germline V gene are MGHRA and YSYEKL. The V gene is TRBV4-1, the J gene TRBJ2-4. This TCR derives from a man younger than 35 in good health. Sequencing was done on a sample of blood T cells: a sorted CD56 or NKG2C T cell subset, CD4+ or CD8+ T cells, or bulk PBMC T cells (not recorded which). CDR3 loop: CASSQAEAAKNIQYF.